The next 28 T cell receptor beta chains were all read from a single sample in a study of CD8+CD57+ T cells in acquired aplastic anemia. CD8+CD57+ cell expansion had been shown by flow cytometry in patients chosen for sequencing. Investigators profiled TCR beta VDJ and CDR3 from genomic DNA template. Using its own MiXCR run on the reads, TCRdb lists one record per CDR3 protein. This table has 180,000 or so distinct CDR3 sequences, 63% appearing once. The sequenced sample consisted of sorted CD4+, CD8+, or CD8+CD57+ T cells (not recorded which) from PBMCs. These receptors all come from a human donor with aplastic anemia.

Only a few counts were recorded for this clonotype. The genes are TRBV14 and TRBJ2-1; no firm D call. V was shortened by 3 bases and J by 0 bases, with 9 bases between the two germline ends. The CDR3 length is 15 residues. CDR1 is SGHDN and CDR2 is FVKESK in the germline V gene. The CDR3 DNA sequence: TGTGCCAGCAGCCAGGGTCAAGTCTCCTACAATGAGCAGTTCTTC. This encodes CASSQGQVSYNEQFF.

The chain has TRBV18 and TRBJ2-2; D is uncertain. In germline, CDR1 is KGHSH, CDR2 LQKENI. V gave up 2 bases and J gave up 5 bases, with 9 bases separating them. There are 14 residues in the CDR3. In nucleotides, the CDR3 is TGTGCCAGCTCACCATGGACCCAGACCGGGGAGCTGTTTTTT. Encoded protein: CASSPWTQTGELFF.

This sequence joins TRBV19 and TRBJ1-1; weak D call: TRBD1 (6 bases). Looked up from germline, CDR1 is LNHDA and CDR2 is SQIVND (reference sequence). The V end lost 3 bases, the J end lost 3 bases, and 8 bases lay between the germline ends. The CDR3 has 13 residues. The CDR3 reads CASSMKGDTEAFF. CDR3 coding DNA: TGTGCCAGTAGTATGAAGGGGGACACTGAAGCTTTCTTT.

In its sample, this clonotype was seen many times. This chain connects TRBV12-5 to TRBJ2-3, with TRBD2 matching over 8 bases. Trimming at V came to 0 bases and at J to 3 bases, leaving 2 bases not matched to a gene. The CDR3 length is 15 residues. Germline V gene data show CDR1 as LGHNT and CDR2 as FRNRAP. The CDR3 loop is CASGLVGLVTDTQYF. The CDR3 DNA reads as TGTGCTAGTGGTTTGGTGGGACTAGTAACAGATACGCAGTATTTT.

The chain uses TRBV10-1 and TRBJ2-7; D is ambiguous. This CDR3 comprises 14 residues. V lost 7 bases, J lost 3 bases, and 16 bases lay in between. CDR1 and CDR2 from the germline V gene are WNHNN and SYGVQD (reference sequence). The CDR3 DNA reads TGCGCCAGCATGCAACAGCGATCAGGCTACGAGCAGTACTTC. As protein: CASMQQRSGYEQYF.

In DNA, the CDR3 is TGCAGCGCCACCGGGAAGCCCTCGAACACTGAAGCTTTCTTT. This gives the protein CSATGKPSNTEAFF. The J gene is TRBJ1-1, the V gene TRBV29-1; D is ambiguous. V gave up 7 bases and J gave up 1 base, with 16 bases separating them. CDR1 is SQVTM, CDR2 ANQGSEA, per germline. The CDR3 is 14 residues long.

This clonotype has a count of ten or more. V gene TRBV5-1 combines with J gene TRBJ1-6; no definite D call. The V gene lost 6 bases and the J gene lost 6 bases, with 10 bases spanning the gap. This CDR3 contains 13 residues. Germline assignment: CDR1 SGHRS and CDR2 YFSETQ. Here the CDR3 reads CASNELGNSPLHF. CDR3 sequence (DNA): TGCGCCAGCAACGAGTTGGGTAATTCACCCCTCCACTTT. Using reference TRBV5-1 and TRBJ1-6 for the parts outside the CDR3, the full variable domain is KAGVTQTPRYLIKTRGQQVTLSCSPISGHRSVSWYQQTPGQGLQFLFEYFSETQRNKGNFPGRFSGRQFSNSRSEMNVSTLELGDSALYLCASNELGNSPLHFGNGTRLTVT.

V and J are TRBV5-1 and TRBJ2-4, with D perhaps matching TRBD1 or TRBD2 (5 bases each). The CDR3 length is 13 residues. The germline V gene has CDR1 SGHRS and CDR2 YFSETQ. V was trimmed by 0 bases and J by 8 bases, leaving 9 bases between them. The CDR3 DNA is TGCGCCAGCAGCTTGGTGGGGACCGACATTCAGTACTTC. Translated: CASSLVGTDIQYF.

This clonotype was observed many times. V is TRBV4-1 and J is TRBJ2-7; D remains ambiguous. CDR1 and CDR2 from the germline V gene are MGHRA and YSYEKL. The V gene lost 3 bases and the J gene lost 2 bases, with 8 bases spanning the gap. The CDR3 contains 13 residues. The chain's CDR3 is CASSHGTPYEQYF. The CDR3 DNA reads TGCGCCAGCAGCCATGGCACCCCCTACGAGCAGTACTTC.

At least ten counts were recorded for this clonotype. The CDR3 DNA reads TGTGCCAGCAGCGTAGGAATTGCGGCAGACACTGAAGCTTTCTTT. Translation: CASSVGIAADTEAFF. J is TRBJ1-1 and V is TRBV9; no clear D. Trimming shortened V by 0 bases and J by 3 bases, and 12 bases separated the two germline ends. The CDR3 has 15 residues. Germline V gene sequence: CDR1 SGDLS, CDR2 YYNGEE.

This sequence joins TRBV2 and TRBJ1-5; possibly TRBD1 for D (6 bases). The CDR3 runs 13 residues. Trimming shortened V by 6 bases and J by 5 bases, and 11 bases separated the two germline ends. CDR1 SNHLY and CDR2 FYNNEI come from the germline V gene. The CDR3 reads CASSVRQDQPQHF. The CDR3 nucleotides read TGTGCCAGCAGCGTACGACAGGATCAGCCCCAGCATTTT.

This clonotype was seen only once. The V and J genes are TRBV2 and TRBJ2-7; D is uncertain. The germline gives CDR1 SNHLY, CDR2 FYNNEI. Trimming pared 6 bases from V and 7 bases from J, leaving 16 bases between. The length of the CDR3 is 13 residues. The CDR3 loop is CASSLARTNEQYF. CDR3 coding DNA: TGTGCCAGCAGCTTGGCAAGAACCAATGAGCAGTACTTC. The variable domain in full, with the rest retrieved from reference TRBV2 and TRBJ2-7, is EPEVTQTPSHQVTQMGQEVILRCVPISNHLYFYWYRQILGQKVEFLVSFYNNEISEKSEIFDDQFSVERPDGSNFTLKIRSTKLEDSAMYFCASSLARTNEQYFGPGTRLTVT.

This clonotype was counted at least ten times. Here the CDR3 reads CASQRRGTEAFF. CDR3 nucleotide sequence: TGTGCCAGCCAAAGACGGGGCACTGAAGCTTTCTTT. The chain couples TRBV2 to TRBJ1-1; D ambiguous. V was cut by 8 bases and J by 4 bases, with 11 bases left in between. The germline V gene has CDR1 SNHLY and CDR2 FYNNEI. The CDR3 extends over 12 amino acids.

The chain is built from TRBV2 and TRBJ2-7, with D uncertain. The V end was cut by 7 bases, the J end by 0 bases, with 13 bases between. This CDR3 contains 14 residues. Germline V gene sequence: CDR1 SNHLY, CDR2 FYNNEI. The CDR3 protein is CASTPTQYSYEQYF. The CDR3 DNA reads as TGTGCCAGCACCCCGACACAGTACTCCTACGAGCAGTACTTC.

The chain combines TRBV6-5 with TRBJ2-7; weak D call: TRBD2 (5 bases). This CDR3 spans 13 amino acids. V lost 8 bases and J lost 0, with 11 bases in between. Germline lookup yields CDR1 MNHEY and CDR2 SVGAGI. CDR3 coding DNA: TGTGCCAGCTCCCTGGACTTCTCCTACGAGCAGTACTTC. Its protein is CASSLDFSYEQYF.

The V and J genes are TRBV24-1 and TRBJ1-5, with a weak D call TRBD1 (5 bases). In germline, CDR1 is KGHDR, CDR2 SFDVKD. V dropped 7 bases and J dropped 4 bases, with 13 bases sitting between them. The CDR3 has 14 residues. The CDR3 DNA sequence: TGTGCCACCAGCGCTCCAGGGTTGAATCAGCCCCAGCATTTT. This encodes CATSAPGLNQPQHF.

The rearrangement uses TRBV14 and TRBJ2-7; unclear D gene. Germline V gene data show CDR1 as SGHDN and CDR2 as FVKESK. V was pared by 1 base and J by 5 bases, with 15 bases between. CDR3 length: 15 residues. The CDR3: CASSQALSPADEQYF. CDR3 coding DNA: TGTGCCAGCAGCCAAGCTCTCTCCCCAGCTGACGAGCAGTACTTC.

This chain joins TRBV10-3 and TRBJ2-3, with 7 bases lining up with TRBD2. Germline V gives CDR1 ENHRY, CDR2 SYGVKD. There are 15 residues in the CDR3. V lost 3 bases, J lost 2 bases, and 5 bases stayed unmatched. The CDR3 reads CAISERRGFTDTQYF. The CDR3 DNA sequence: TGTGCCATCAGTGAAAGGCGGGGGTTCACAGATACGCAGTATTTT.

A remark on this clonotype: Likely a read error: the CDR3 ends without its conserved phenylalanine or tryptophan. The DNA is left out, because the CDR3 cannot be placed on it with certainty; the CDR3 is given as TCRdb lists it. This CDR3 reads CATSRDPP. The chain has TRBV15 and TRBJ2-7. The germline gives CDR1 LNHNV, CDR2 YYDKDF (reference sequence). The CDR3 contains 8 residues when both ends are counted.

The J gene is TRBJ1-1, the V gene TRBV7-2; D is uncertain. Germline lookup yields CDR1 SGHTA and CDR2 FQGNSA. Trimming left V 0 bases short and J 0 bases short, with 8 bases between. The CDR3 extends over 15 amino acids. The CDR3 DNA reads TGTGCCAGCAGCTTAGCATTCAGGATGAACACTGAAGCTTTCTTT. It codes for CASSLAFRMNTEAFF.

The rearrangement uses TRBV7-6 and TRBJ2-7, with D maybe TRBD2 (7 bases). There are 14 residues in the CDR3. Germline CDR1 reads SGHVS; CDR2 reads FNYEAQ. The germline V and J ends were trimmed by 0 bases and 5 bases, with 11 bases remaining between them. The CDR3 loop reads CASSLAGGLHEQYF. The CDR3 DNA follows: TGTGCCAGCAGCTTAGCGGGGGGGCTGCACGAGCAGTACTTC.

The chain recombines TRBV2 with TRBJ2-7; D may be TRBD2 (6 bases). Germline lookup yields CDR1 SNHLY and CDR2 FYNNEI. This CDR3 has 13 amino acids. In DNA, the CDR3 is TGTGCTAGAGATCGGAGGGCGACCTACGAGCAGTACTTC. Its protein product is CARDRRATYEQYF.

This chain joins TRBV2 and TRBJ2-2; the D is unclear. The CDR3 covers 11 residues. The V and J ends lost 10 bases and 2 bases respectively, with 5 bases between them. CDR1 SNHLY and CDR2 FYNNEI come from the germline V gene. This chain's CDR3 is CATENTGELFF. The CDR3 coding sequence is TGTGCCACTGAAAACACCGGGGAGCTGTTTTTT. The full variable domain, its missing parts supplied by reference TRBV2 and TRBJ2-2, is EPEVTQTPSHQVTQMGQEVILRCVPISNHLYFYWYRQILGQKVEFLVSFYNNEISEKSEIFDDQFSVERPDGSNFTLKIRSTKLEDSAMYFCATENTGELFFGEGSRLTVL.

This clonotype has a handful of counts. This chain links TRBV2 with TRBJ2-7; D is ambiguous. The germline V and J ends were trimmed by 5 bases and 4 bases, with 12 bases remaining between them. The CDR3 sequence is 13 residues long. Looked up from germline, CDR1 is SNHLY and CDR2 is FYNNEI. The CDR3 nucleotides read TGTGCCAGCAGTACGCAGATACAATACGAGCAGTACTTC. Its protein is CASSTQIQYEQYF. Variable domain in full (rest from reference TRBV2 and TRBJ2-7): EPEVTQTPSHQVTQMGQEVILRCVPISNHLYFYWYRQILGQKVEFLVSFYNNEISEKSEIFDDQFSVERPDGSNFTLKIRSTKLEDSAMYFCASSTQIQYEQYFGPGTRLTVT.

This chain connects TRBV2 to TRBJ2-1, with TRBD1 matching 8 bases. Germline lookup yields CDR1 SNHLY and CDR2 FYNNEI. This CDR3 spans 15 amino acids. The J segment lost 5 bases and the V segment lost 7 bases, leaving 10 bases of the junction unmatched. Here the CDR3 DNA reads TGTGCCAGCAAACCGGCAGGGGGCGGGAACAATGAGCAGTTCTTC. It yields the protein CASKPAGGGNNEQFF.

This clonotype was observed a handful of times. The CDR3 loop reads CASSLGLAGADTQYF. Written as DNA, the CDR3 is TGTGCCAGCAGCTTAGGACTAGCGGGAGCAGATACGCAGTATTTT. The chain couples TRBV7-2 to TRBJ2-3; TRBD2 aligns across 12 bases. CDR3 length: 15 residues. Trimming took 1 base from V and 4 from J; bases not matched to a gene: 0. Germline CDR1 is SGHTA and CDR2 is FQGNSA.

This clonotype was seen many times. The CDR3 is CASSKLAGINYEQYF. The CDR3 region has the DNA TGCGCCAGCAGCAAATTAGCGGGGATTAACTACGAGCAGTACTTC. The V and J genes are TRBV4-1 and TRBJ2-7; 8 nucleotides line up with TRBD2. The trim removed 5 bases at V and 3 bases at J, leaving 9 bases unmatched. The CDR3 contains 15 residues. CDR1 is MGHRA, CDR2 YSYEKL, per germline.

The rearrangement links TRBV24-1 to TRBJ1-1; possible D gene TRBD1, 5 bases. The germline gives CDR1 KGHDR, CDR2 SFDVKD. This CDR3 has 14 residues. Deletions cut 7 bases from V and 1 base from J, with 12 bases between. CDR3 nucleotide sequence: TGTGCCACCAGCAGATTCACAGGGAACACTGAAGCTTTCTTT. Translated, it gives CATSRFTGNTEAFF.